A selection of T cell receptor beta chains follows, all from one sample in a study of blood T cell repertoires in COVID-19. Data came from immunoSEQ multiplex PCR; TCRdb stores just in-frame clones and leaves some out. The sample has about 240,000 clones; about 89% are singletons. The sample taken for sequencing was PBMCs or T cells enriched from blood (not recorded which). The receptors shown here come from a middle-aged man who had recovered from COVID-19. CDR3s include the opening cysteine and the closing phenylalanine or tryptophan. The order of the fields is clone size, V gene, J gene, D gene, CDR3 DNA, CDR3 protein. A D gene is named only where the DNA matches it firmly. The listing skips clone size in some rows; elsewhere it reads once, few, many or a size class.

clone size: NA
V gene: TRBV5-8
J gene: TRBJ2-2
D gene: TRBD2
CDR3 DNA: TGTGCCAGCAGCGTACTAGCGGGAGTGACCGGGGAGCTGTTTTTT
CDR3 protein: CASSVLAGVTGELFF

clone size: NA
V gene: TRBV9
J gene: TRBJ1-4
D gene: NA
CDR3 DNA: TGTGCCAGCAGCGCGGGACACTCGGTAGGGGAAAAACTGTTTTTT
CDR3 protein: CASSAGHSVGEKLFF

clone size: NA
V gene: TRBV28
J gene: TRBJ2-5
D gene: NA
CDR3 DNA: TGTGCCAGCAGTTTCCAGGGTCAAGAGACCCAGTACTTC
CDR3 protein: CASSFQGQETQYF

clone size: NA
V gene: TRBV29-1
J gene: TRBJ1-1
D gene: NA
CDR3 DNA: TGCAGCGTTGAAAGTCAGTCTAGAGGGGAAGCTTTCTTT
CDR3 protein: CSVESQSRGEAFF

clone size: NA
V gene: TRBV2
J gene: TRBJ2-7
D gene: TRBD1
CDR3 DNA: TGTGCCAGCAGTGTCGGACAGGGACGTTACGAGCAGTACTTC
CDR3 protein: CASSVGQGRYEQYF

clone size: NA
V gene: TRBV5-4
J gene: TRBJ1-2
D gene: TRBD1
CDR3 DNA: TGTGCCAGCAGGATTACCCGGGACAGCCACTATGGCTACACCTTC
CDR3 protein: CASRITRDSHYGYTF

clone size: NA
V gene: TRBV19
J gene: TRBJ1-2
D gene: TRBD1
CDR3 DNA: TGTGCCAGTAGTATTACAGGGGGTAATAACTATGGCTACACCTTC
CDR3 protein: CASSITGGNNYGYTF

clone size: NA
V gene: TRBV5-6
J gene: TRBJ2-7
D gene: NA
CDR3 DNA: TGTGCCAGCAGCTTGGTCGGGGTTACCGCGAAATACGAGCAGTACTTC
CDR3 protein: CASSLVGVTAKYEQYF

clone size: once
V gene: TRBV18
J gene: TRBJ2-5
D gene: NA
CDR3 DNA: TGTGCCAGCTCACTGGCAGTCCAAGAGACCCAGTACTTC
CDR3 protein: CASSLAVQETQYF

clone size: NA
V gene: TRBV5-1
J gene: TRBJ2-5
D gene: TRBD2
CDR3 DNA: TGCGCCAGCAGCTTGGGTCCGGGAGGGGTGACCCAGTACTTC
CDR3 protein: CASSLGPGGVTQYF

clone size: NA
V gene: TRBV5-6
J gene: TRBJ2-7
D gene: NA
CDR3 DNA: TGTGCCAGCAGCTTGCTAACCGAGCAGTACTTC
CDR3 protein: CASSLLTEQYF

clone size: NA
V gene: TRBV25-1
J gene: TRBJ2-7
D gene: TRBD2
CDR3 DNA: TGTGCCAGCAGTGCGCTCTTAGCGGGGGCCCACGAGCAGTACTTC
CDR3 protein: CASSALLAGAHEQYF

clone size: NA
V gene: TRBV2
J gene: TRBJ1-2
D gene: NA
CDR3 DNA: TGTGCCAGCAGTCTTACAGGGACCTCTAACTATGGCTACACCTTC
CDR3 protein: CASSLTGTSNYGYTF